This T cell receptor (beta chain) was retrieved from a study of OX40 agonist ivuxolimab in advanced cancers. Overall study: Patients with hepatocellular carcinoma, melanoma, renal cell or head and neck cancer made up the dose-escalation patients.

The sampling schedule covered blood at baseline, cycle 4 day 1, and cycle 7 day 1. Method: immunoSEQ multiplex PCR; TCRdb's copy keeps in-frame clones and lacks some. Counted here are about 50,000 clones, roughly 80% occurring once; the ten biggest clones make up 3% to 4%. CDR1 is SEHNR and CDR2 is FQNEAQ in the germline V gene (reference sequence). The CDR3 is made up of 15 amino acids. Deletions cut 3 bases from V and 4 bases from J, with 15 bases between. The chain uses TRBV7-9 and TRBJ1-1; D is perhaps TRBD1 (6 bases). This sequence was found in an adult with an advanced solid tumor such as melanoma, head and neck, liver or kidney cancer. This material consisted of CD4+ or CD8+ T cells sorted from blood, taken in a trial of the OX40 agonist ivuxolimab. The CDR3 DNA follows: TGTGCCAGCAGCTTGGCTACAGGGTTGGCCACTGAAGCTTTCTTT. Residues: CASSLATGLATEAFF.